One sample yielded the 4 T cell receptor beta chains listed below, sequenced in a study of blood T cell repertoires in COVID-19. This table comes from immunoSEQ multiplex PCR, and its TCRdb copy is limited to in-frame clones, with some not included. The sample includes about 180,000 clones, about 89% of them seen just once. The sample consisted of peripheral blood. These receptors were obtained from a man between 18 and 35 years old who had recovered from COVID-19.

V and J are TRBV19 and TRBJ2-1, with D possibly being TRBD2 (6 bases). Trimming took off 3 bases at V and 4 bases at J, with 10 bases between the two ends. The CDR3 consists of 14 residues. Germline lookup yields CDR1 LNHDA and CDR2 SQIVND (reference sequence). This CDR3 is CASSIHGGYNEQFF. In DNA, the CDR3 is TGTGCCAGTAGTATCCACGGGGGATACAATGAGCAGTTCTTC.

CDR3 residues: CASSQGAGMDSPLHF. In DNA, the CDR3 is TGTGCCAGCAGCCAAGGTGCAGGGATGGATTCACCCCTCCACTTT. V usage is TRBV3-1 (or the pseudogene TRBV3-2) and J usage is TRBJ1-6, with D tentatively TRBD1 (5 bases). V was trimmed by 1 base and J by 8 bases, leaving 12 bases between them. Germline assignment: CDR1 LGHDT and CDR2 YNNKEL (reference sequence). The CDR3 totals 15 residues.

The chain combines TRBV7-8 with TRBJ2-3; TRBD1 might be the D (6 bases). V lost 2 bases, J lost 0 bases, and 18 bases lay in between. This CDR3 comprises 18 residues. Germline loops: CDR1 SGHVS, CDR2 FQNEAQ. CDR3 sequence: CASSLTGWATTSTDTQYF. The CDR3 bases are TGTGCCAGCAGCTTAACAGGGTGGGCTACGACTAGCACAGATACGCAGTATTTT. The variable domain in full, with the rest retrieved from reference TRBV7-8 and TRBJ2-3, is GAGVSQSPRYKVAKRGQDVALRCDPISGHVSLFWYQQALGQGPEFLTYFQNEAQLDKSGLPSDRFFAERPEGSVSTLKIQRTQQEDSAVYLCASSLTGWATTSTDTQYFGPGTRLTVL.

V and J are TRBV11-3 and TRBJ2-1; tentative D call: TRBD2 (5 bases). There are 15 residues in the CDR3. V was shortened by 5 bases and J by 8 bases, with 19 bases between the two germline ends. Germline CDR1 reads SGHNT; CDR2 reads YENEEA. The CDR3 region has the DNA TGTGCCAGCAGCCACCGAGAGAGGGAAAAGGATGAGCAGTTCTTC. Its protein is CASSHREREKDEQFF. The complete variable domain, with remaining parts taken from reference TRBV11-3 and TRBJ2-1, reads EAGVVQSPRYKIIEKKQPVAFWCNPISGHNTLYWYLQNLGQGPELLIRYENEEAVDDSQLPKDRFSAERLKGVDSTLKIQPAELGDSAVYLCASSHREREKDEQFFGPGTRLTVL.